A selection of T cell receptor beta chains follows, all from one sample in a study of cytomegalovirus exposure and HLA in healthy donors. Measured with immunoSEQ multiplex PCR; TCRdb has only the in-frame clones, and not every one. Of 130,000 or so clones listed, about 86% are singletons. The sample taken for sequencing was PBMCs. These receptor sequences come from a middle-aged woman in good health and CMV-seronegative. Both conserved end residues are part of each CDR3. A D gene is named only where the DNA matches it firmly. Clone size is stated in some rows and not others, as once, few, many or a class when expanded.

j_gene: TRBJ2-7; v_gene: TRBV28; d_gene: .; abundance: .; CDR3aa: CASSPTGAYEQYF; CDR3nt: TGTGCCAGCAGTCCGACAGGAGCCTACGAGCAGTACTTC
j_gene: TRBJ1-5; v_gene: TRBV19; d_gene: TRBD1; abundance: once; CDR3aa: CASSARDRGKQPQHF; CDR3nt: TGTGCCAGCAGTGCCAGGGACAGGGGGAAACAGCCCCAGCATTTT
j_gene: TRBJ1-1; v_gene: TRBV5-5; d_gene: TRBD1; abundance: .; CDR3aa: CASSFQTGKNTEAFF; CDR3nt: TGTGCCAGCAGCTTCCAGACAGGGAAGAACACTGAAGCTTTCTTT
j_gene: TRBJ1-1; v_gene: TRBV11-2; d_gene: TRBD1; abundance: .; CDR3aa: CASSLQGAAAFF; CDR3nt: TGTGCCAGCAGCTTACAGGGGGCCGCGGCTTTCTTT
j_gene: TRBJ2-7; v_gene: TRBV20-1; d_gene: .; abundance: .; CDR3aa: CSTSTSYEQYF; CDR3nt: TGCAGTACTAGCACATCCTACGAGCAGTACTTC
j_gene: TRBJ1-3; v_gene: TRBV28; d_gene: TRBD1; abundance: .; CDR3aa: CASSFGGRQGARSGNTIYF; CDR3nt: TGTGCCAGCAGTTTTGGAGGGAGACAGGGGGCTCGCTCTGGAAACACCATATATTTT
j_gene: TRBJ2-7; v_gene: TRBV28; d_gene: .; abundance: .; CDR3aa: CASSLLGGVVGQYF; CDR3nt: TGTGCCAGCAGTTTATTAGGAGGGGTCGTGGGGCAGTACTTC
j_gene: TRBJ1-6; v_gene: TRBV11-2; d_gene: .; abundance: .; CDR3aa: CASSLGTAQIYNSPLHF; CDR3nt: TGTGCCAGCAGCTTAGGGACAGCACAAATCTACAATTCACCCCTCCACTTT
j_gene: TRBJ1-1; v_gene: TRBV27; d_gene: .; abundance: .; CDR3aa: CASSLGGEAFF; CDR3nt: TGTGCCAGCAGTTTGGGGGGGGAAGCTTTCTTT
j_gene: TRBJ1-6; v_gene: TRBV10-1; d_gene: .; abundance: .; CDR3aa: CASSESARNSPLHF; CDR3nt: TGCGCCAGCAGTGAGTCGGCCAGAAATTCACCCCTCCACTTT
j_gene: TRBJ2-7; v_gene: TRBV11-2; d_gene: .; abundance: .; CDR3aa: CASRTGQLTSYEQYF; CDR3nt: TGTGCCAGCAGAACAGGACAGCTCACCTCCTACGAGCAGTACTTC
j_gene: TRBJ1-2; v_gene: TRBV14; d_gene: .; abundance: .; CDR3aa: CASSQARSQGYTF; CDR3nt: TGTGCCAGCAGCCAAGCGAGGTCTCAGGGCTACACCTTC
j_gene: TRBJ1-2; v_gene: TRBV7-9; d_gene: .; abundance: .; CDR3aa: CASSKIQGPYGYTF; CDR3nt: TGTGCCAGCAGCAAAATACAGGGTCCCTATGGCTACACCTTC
j_gene: TRBJ1-1; v_gene: TRBV7-9; d_gene: TRBD1; abundance: .; CDR3aa: CASSLTGGTYTSEAFF; CDR3nt: TGTGCCAGCAGCCTGACAGGGGGGACTTACACTTCTGAAGCTTTCTTT
j_gene: TRBJ2-1; v_gene: TRBV5-1; d_gene: TRBD1; abundance: .; CDR3aa: CAGKDREYNEQFF; CDR3nt: TGCGCCGGCAAGGACAGGGAGTACAATGAGCAGTTCTTC
j_gene: TRBJ1-2; v_gene: TRBV19; d_gene: .; abundance: .; CDR3aa: CASSLGGSYGYTF; CDR3nt: TGTGCCAGTAGTCTGGGAGGGTCCTATGGCTACACCTTC
j_gene: TRBJ2-7; v_gene: TRBV5-8; d_gene: TRBD1; abundance: .; CDR3aa: CASSLFTGQGSYEQYF; CDR3nt: TGTGCCAGCAGCTTGTTTACGGGACAGGGTTCCTACGAGCAGTACTTC
j_gene: TRBJ2-5; v_gene: TRBV20-1; d_gene: .; abundance: .; CDR3aa: CSASYQETQYF; CDR3nt: TGCAGTGCTAGCTACCAAGAGACCCAGTACTTC
j_gene: TRBJ1-1; v_gene: TRBV29-1; d_gene: .; abundance: few; CDR3aa: CSVQTDPVTEAFF; CDR3nt: TGCAGCGTTCAGACAGACCCGGTCACTGAAGCTTTCTTT
j_gene: TRBJ2-7; v_gene: TRBV28; d_gene: TRBD1; abundance: once; CDR3aa: CASSPNRGYYEQYF; CDR3nt: TGTGCCAGCAGTCCAAACAGGGGCTACTACGAGCAGTACTTC
j_gene: TRBJ1-2; v_gene: TRBV6-1; d_gene: .; abundance: few; CDR3aa: CASSETAYYGYTF; CDR3nt: TGTGCCAGCAGTGAGACAGCCTACTATGGCTACACCTTC
j_gene: TRBJ2-5; v_gene: TRBV6-1; d_gene: .; abundance: .; CDR3aa: CATRRWDQETQYF; CDR3nt: TGTGCCACTAGAAGGTGGGACCAAGAGACCCAGTACTTC
j_gene: TRBJ2-7; v_gene: TRBV5-6; d_gene: TRBD1; abundance: .; CDR3aa: CASSWRGQDLPRYEQYF; CDR3nt: TGTGCCAGCAGCTGGCGGGGACAGGACCTTCCTCGCTACGAGCAGTACTTC
j_gene: TRBJ2-1; v_gene: TRBV5-4; d_gene: TRBD2; abundance: .; CDR3aa: CASSQGTSGRAVHEQFF; CDR3nt: TGTGCCAGCAGCCAAGGGACTAGCGGGAGGGCCGTCCATGAGCAGTTCTTC
j_gene: TRBJ2-1; v_gene: TRBV5-1; d_gene: TRBD1; abundance: .; CDR3aa: CASTTLQGQGNNEQFF; CDR3nt: TGCGCCAGCACCACCCTACAGGGACAGGGTAACAATGAGCAGTTCTTC
j_gene: TRBJ1-2; v_gene: TRBV7-8; d_gene: TRBD1; abundance: .; CDR3aa: CASSLRGTGYGYTF; CDR3nt: TGTGCTAGCAGCTTAAGGGGGACAGGGTATGGCTACACCTTC
j_gene: TRBJ1-4; v_gene: TRBV11-2; d_gene: .; abundance: .; CDR3aa: CASSLGDTGIEKLFF; CDR3nt: TGTGCCAGCAGCTTAGGGGACACGGGGATAGAAAAACTGTTTTTT
j_gene: TRBJ1-4; v_gene: TRBV2; d_gene: .; abundance: few; CDR3aa: CASTQVGTVGEKLFF; CDR3nt: TGTGCCAGCACCCAGGTCGGGACTGTTGGGGAAAAACTGTTTTTT
j_gene: TRBJ2-2; v_gene: TRBV5-1; d_gene: TRBD2; abundance: .; CDR3aa: CASSPTSGNLGELFF; CDR3nt: TGCGCCAGCAGCCCAACTAGCGGGAACCTCGGGGAGCTGTTTTTT
j_gene: TRBJ2-3; v_gene: TRBV19; d_gene: TRBD2; abundance: .; CDR3aa: CASSVGAGSADTQYF; CDR3nt: TGTGCCAGTAGTGTCGGAGCGGGGTCTGCAGATACGCAGTATTTT
j_gene: TRBJ2-3; v_gene: TRBV18; d_gene: TRBD2; abundance: .; CDR3aa: CASSPPVTSGLGTDTQYF; CDR3nt: TGTGCCAGCTCACCACCAGTCACTAGCGGACTAGGCACAGATACGCAGTATTTT
j_gene: TRBJ1-4; v_gene: TRBV15; d_gene: TRBD1; abundance: .; CDR3aa: CATSRDRGQDNEKLFF; CDR3nt: TGTGCCACCAGCAGAGATAGGGGACAGGATAATGAAAAACTGTTTTTT
j_gene: TRBJ2-7; v_gene: TRBV10-3; d_gene: TRBD1; abundance: .; CDR3aa: CAISEQGAQEQYF; CDR3nt: TGTGCCATCAGTGAACAGGGGGCGCAGGAGCAGTACTTC
j_gene: TRBJ1-1; v_gene: TRBV19; d_gene: TRBD1; abundance: .; CDR3aa: CASRFSGGTEAFF; CDR3nt: TGTGCCAGTAGGTTCTCAGGGGGCACTGAAGCTTTCTTT
j_gene: TRBJ1-1; v_gene: TRBV19; d_gene: TRBD1; abundance: .; CDR3aa: CASTEDRPNTEAFF; CDR3nt: TGTGCCAGTACTGAGGACAGGCCGAACACTGAAGCTTTCTTT
j_gene: TRBJ2-3; v_gene: TRBV7-3; d_gene: .; abundance: .; CDR3aa: CASSLRQATDTQYF; CDR3nt: TGTGCCAGCAGCCTAAGACAGGCCACAGATACGCAGTATTTT
j_gene: TRBJ1-2; v_gene: TRBV18; d_gene: TRBD1; abundance: .; CDR3aa: CASSPPGTGSIYGYTF; CDR3nt: TGTGCCAGCTCACCACCTGGGACAGGGAGTATCTATGGCTACACCTTC
j_gene: TRBJ1-6; v_gene: TRBV18; d_gene: .; abundance: .; CDR3aa: CASSPQGTDSPLHF; CDR3nt: TGTGCCAGCTCACCACAGGGGACTGATTCACCCCTCCACTTT
j_gene: TRBJ2-1; v_gene: TRBV28; d_gene: .; abundance: .; CDR3aa: CASTPRGRFNEQFF; CDR3nt: TGTGCCAGCACCCCCCGGGGTAGATTCAATGAGCAGTTCTTC
j_gene: TRBJ2-3; v_gene: TRBV5-4; d_gene: .; abundance: .; CDR3aa: CASSLQGGTDTQYF; CDR3nt: TGTGCCAGCAGCTTACAGGGAGGGACAGATACGCAGTATTTT
j_gene: TRBJ2-5; v_gene: TRBV20-1; d_gene: .; abundance: .; CDR3aa: CSAAAEETQYF; CDR3nt: TGCAGTGCAGCAGCGGAAGAGACCCAGTACTTC
j_gene: TRBJ2-7; v_gene: TRBV6-1; d_gene: .; abundance: .; CDR3aa: CASGQDPGGVDEQYF; CDR3nt: TGTGCCAGCGGACAGGACCCAGGAGGGGTCGACGAGCAGTACTTC
j_gene: TRBJ2-2; v_gene: TRBV27; d_gene: .; abundance: .; CDR3aa: CASSFRGTGTGELFF; CDR3nt: TGTGCCAGCAGTTTCCGGGGGACGGGCACCGGGGAGCTGTTTTTT
j_gene: TRBJ1-1; v_gene: TRBV11-2; d_gene: .; abundance: few; CDR3aa: CASSLVPRHRQAEAFF; CDR3nt: TGTGCCAGCAGCTTAGTCCCGAGACATAGACAGGCTGAAGCTTTCTTT
j_gene: TRBJ2-2; v_gene: TRBV18; d_gene: .; abundance: .; CDR3aa: CASAQRASLLTGELFF; CDR3nt: TGTGCCAGCGCGCAGAGGGCCTCATTGCTTACCGGGGAGCTGTTTTTT
j_gene: TRBJ1-4; v_gene: TRBV9; d_gene: .; abundance: .; CDR3aa: CASSMGEASANEKLFF; CDR3nt: TGTGCCAGCAGCATGGGGGAGGCGTCGGCTAATGAAAAACTGTTTTTT
j_gene: TRBJ1-5; v_gene: TRBV6-7; d_gene: .; abundance: few; CDR3aa: CASSYQRTAFGDQPQHF; CDR3nt: TGTGCCAGCAGTTACCAGAGGACAGCGTTTGGGGATCAGCCCCAGCATTTT
j_gene: TRBJ2-1; v_gene: TRBV27; d_gene: .; abundance: .; CDR3aa: CASSPPGHPQFF; CDR3nt: TGTGCCAGCAGTCCCCCAGGACACCCTCAGTTCTTC
j_gene: TRBJ2-1; v_gene: TRBV6-4; d_gene: .; abundance: .; CDR3aa: CASSDGLERAQRKADNEQFF; CDR3nt: TGTGCCAGCAGTGATGGGTTGGAGCGGGCGCAACGGAAGGCGGACAATGAGCAGTTCTTC
j_gene: TRBJ1-2; v_gene: TRBV6-6; d_gene: TRBD1; abundance: .; CDR3aa: CASSYGQGAYGYTF; CDR3nt: TGTGCCAGCAGTTACGGTCAGGGGGCCTATGGCTACACCTTC
j_gene: TRBJ2-7; v_gene: TRBV19; d_gene: .; abundance: .; CDR3aa: CASRTGSGIYYEQYF; CDR3nt: TGTGCCAGTAGAACAGGGTCGGGGATTTACTACGAGCAGTACTTC
j_gene: TRBJ2-7; v_gene: TRBV25-1; d_gene: .; abundance: .; CDR3aa: CASSDRVLSEQYF; CDR3nt: TGTGCCAGCAGTGACAGGGTCTTAAGCGAGCAGTACTTC
j_gene: TRBJ1-2; v_gene: TRBV4-2; d_gene: .; abundance: once; CDR3aa: CASSPKRTSPVIHGYTF; CDR3nt: TGTGCCAGCAGCCCAAAACGGACAAGCCCGGTTATTCATGGCTACACCTTC
j_gene: TRBJ1-4; v_gene: TRBV30; d_gene: .; abundance: few; CDR3aa: CAWIQRPNEKLFF; CDR3nt: TGTGCCTGGATTCAGCGTCCTAATGAAAAACTGTTTTTT
j_gene: TRBJ1-4; v_gene: TRBV21-1; d_gene: .; abundance: .; CDR3aa: CASWGDEENEKLFF; CDR3nt: TGTGCCAGCTGGGGGGACGAGGAGAATGAAAAACTGTTTTTT
j_gene: TRBJ2-3; v_gene: TRBV11-3; d_gene: .; abundance: few; CDR3aa: CASSFSQGNTDTQYF; CDR3nt: TGTGCCAGCAGCTTTTCGCAGGGGAACACAGATACGCAGTATTTT
j_gene: TRBJ2-3; v_gene: TRBV6-4; d_gene: TRBD2; abundance: .; CDR3aa: CASSDSLAGSTDTQYF; CDR3nt: TGTGCCAGCAGTGACTCCCTAGCGGGGAGCACAGATACGCAGTATTTT
j_gene: TRBJ1-1; v_gene: TRBV7-6; d_gene: TRBD1; abundance: .; CDR3aa: CASSSARGRGTEAFF; CDR3nt: TGTGCCAGCAGCTCAGCCAGGGGGCGTGGGACTGAAGCTTTCTTT
j_gene: TRBJ2-7; v_gene: TRBV2; d_gene: TRBD1; abundance: .; CDR3aa: CASSESNAGGEQYF; CDR3nt: TGTGCCAGCAGTGAATCGAATGCAGGGGGCGAGCAGTACTTC